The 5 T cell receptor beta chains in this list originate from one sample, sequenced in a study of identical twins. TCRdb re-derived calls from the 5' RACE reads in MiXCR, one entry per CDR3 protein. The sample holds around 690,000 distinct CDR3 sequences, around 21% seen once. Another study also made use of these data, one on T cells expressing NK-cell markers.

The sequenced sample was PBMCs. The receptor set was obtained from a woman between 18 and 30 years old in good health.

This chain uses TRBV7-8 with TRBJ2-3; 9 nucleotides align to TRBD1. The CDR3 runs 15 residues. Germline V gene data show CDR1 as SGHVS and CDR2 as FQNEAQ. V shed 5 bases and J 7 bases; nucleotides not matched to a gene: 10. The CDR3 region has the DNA TGTGCCAGCAGCCCTACCGGGACAGGGTTAAATACGCAGTATTTT. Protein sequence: CASSPTGTGLNTQYF.

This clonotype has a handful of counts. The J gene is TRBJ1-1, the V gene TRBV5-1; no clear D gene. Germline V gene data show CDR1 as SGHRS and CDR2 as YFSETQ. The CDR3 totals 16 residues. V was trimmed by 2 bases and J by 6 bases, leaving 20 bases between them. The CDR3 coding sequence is TGCGCCAGCAGCTTTTCATCCGTACCGATAGGTGCTGAAGCTTTCTTT. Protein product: CASSFSSVPIGAEAFF.

The CDR3 loop reads CASSSRLAGGGIQYF. CDR3 nucleotide sequence: TGTGCCAGCAGCTCGCGACTAGCGGGAGGTGGAATTCAGTACTTC. This chain connects TRBV7-9 to TRBJ2-4, with TRBD2 matching 13 bases. The CDR3 sequence is 15 residues long. V was pared by 4 bases and J by 10 bases, with 7 bases of the junction left unmatched. CDR1 and CDR2 from the germline V gene are SEHNR and FQNEAQ (reference sequence).

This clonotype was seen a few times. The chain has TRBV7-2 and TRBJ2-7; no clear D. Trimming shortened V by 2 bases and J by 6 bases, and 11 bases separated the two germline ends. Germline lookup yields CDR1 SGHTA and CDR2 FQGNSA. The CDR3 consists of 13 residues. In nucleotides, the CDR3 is TGTGCCAGCAGCTTACCGGGCCCCGGCGAGCAGTACTTC. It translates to CASSLPGPGEQYF.

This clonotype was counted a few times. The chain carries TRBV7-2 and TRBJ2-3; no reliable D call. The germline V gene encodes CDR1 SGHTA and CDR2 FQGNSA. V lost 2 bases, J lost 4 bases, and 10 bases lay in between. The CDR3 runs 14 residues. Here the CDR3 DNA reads TGTGCCAGCAGCTTAATACGGGCCGCAGATACGCAGTATTTT. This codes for CASSLIRAADTQYF.